The T cell receptor beta chain under discussion was sequenced for a study of T cell responses to AZD1222 COVID-19 vaccine. Germline V gene sequence: CDR1 SEHNR, CDR2 FQNEAQ (reference sequence). The CDR3 totals 15 residues. V gave up 5 bases and J gave up 6 bases, with 20 bases separating them. This clone was observed once. Using immunoSEQ multiplex PCR, the repertoire was profiled, and TCRdb retains in-frame clones only, with some absent. The table has about 85,000 clones, 70% to 90% seen once. The sequence was collected from an adult in good health. This chain links TRBV7-9 with TRBJ2-7; possible D gene TRBD1, 6 bases. Here the sequenced sample was peripheral blood, taken on day 0 of MenACWY control vaccination. This CDR3 is CASSVDRIRGGEQYF. The CDR3 DNA is TGTGCCAGCAGCGTAGACAGGATCCGTGGGGGCGAGCAGTACTTC.